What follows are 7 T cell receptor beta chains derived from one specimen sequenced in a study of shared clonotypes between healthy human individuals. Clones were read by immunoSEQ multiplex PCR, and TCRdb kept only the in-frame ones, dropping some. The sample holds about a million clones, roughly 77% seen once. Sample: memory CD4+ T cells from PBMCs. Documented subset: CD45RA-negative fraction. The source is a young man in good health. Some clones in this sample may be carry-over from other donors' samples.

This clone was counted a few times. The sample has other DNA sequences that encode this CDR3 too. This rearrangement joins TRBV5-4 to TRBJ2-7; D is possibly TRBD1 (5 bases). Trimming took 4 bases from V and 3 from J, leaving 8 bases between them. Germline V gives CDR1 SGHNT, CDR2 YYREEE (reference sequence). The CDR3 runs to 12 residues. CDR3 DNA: TGTGCCAGCAGCCTAGGGGACTACGAGCAGTACTTC. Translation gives CASSLGDYEQYF.

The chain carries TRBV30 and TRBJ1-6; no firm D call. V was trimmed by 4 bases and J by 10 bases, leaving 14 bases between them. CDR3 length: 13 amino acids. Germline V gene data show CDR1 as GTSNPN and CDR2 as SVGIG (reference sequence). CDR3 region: CAWTLPAASPLHF. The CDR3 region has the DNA TGTGCCTGGACCCTACCGGCAGCATCACCCCTCCACTTT.

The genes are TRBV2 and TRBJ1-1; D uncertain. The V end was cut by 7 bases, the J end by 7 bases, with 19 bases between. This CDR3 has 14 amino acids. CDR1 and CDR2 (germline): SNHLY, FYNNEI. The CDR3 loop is CASILESTIDEAFF. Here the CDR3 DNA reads TGTGCCAGCATCTTGGAAAGTACAATTGATGAAGCTTTCTTT. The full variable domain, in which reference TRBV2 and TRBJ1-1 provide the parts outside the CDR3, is EPEVTQTPSHQVTQMGQEVILRCVPISNHLYFYWYRQILGQKVEFLVSFYNNEISEKSEIFDDQFSVERPDGSNFTLKIRSTKLEDSAMYFCASILESTIDEAFFGQGTRLTVV.

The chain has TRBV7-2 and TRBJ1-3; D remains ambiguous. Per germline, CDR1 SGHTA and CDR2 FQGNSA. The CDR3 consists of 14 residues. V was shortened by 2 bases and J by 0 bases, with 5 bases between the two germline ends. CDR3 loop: CASSLLSSGNTIYF. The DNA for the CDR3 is TGTGCCAGCAGCTTACTTAGCTCTGGAAACACCATATATTTT.

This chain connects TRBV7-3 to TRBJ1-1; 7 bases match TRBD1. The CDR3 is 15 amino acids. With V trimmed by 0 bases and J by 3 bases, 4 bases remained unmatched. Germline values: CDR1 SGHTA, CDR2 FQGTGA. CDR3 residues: CASSLTGRGHTEAFF. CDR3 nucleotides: TGTGCCAGCAGCTTAACTGGTAGGGGGCACACTGAAGCTTTCTTT.

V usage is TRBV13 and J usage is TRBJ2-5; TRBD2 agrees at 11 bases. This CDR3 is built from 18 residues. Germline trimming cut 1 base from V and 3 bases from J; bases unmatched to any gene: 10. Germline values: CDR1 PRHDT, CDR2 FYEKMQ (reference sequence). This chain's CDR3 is CASSLALAGGPREETQYF. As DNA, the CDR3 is TGTGCCAGCAGCTTAGCCCTAGCGGGAGGTCCGAGGGAAGAGACCCAGTACTTC.

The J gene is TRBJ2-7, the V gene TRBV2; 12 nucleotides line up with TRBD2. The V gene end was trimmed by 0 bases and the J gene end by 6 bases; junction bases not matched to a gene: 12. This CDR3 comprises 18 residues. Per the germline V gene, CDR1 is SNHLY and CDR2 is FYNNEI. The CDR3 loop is CASSEALGLAGGPAEQYF. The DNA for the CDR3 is TGTGCCAGCAGTGAAGCGCTTGGGCTAGCGGGAGGGCCTGCCGAGCAGTACTTC.